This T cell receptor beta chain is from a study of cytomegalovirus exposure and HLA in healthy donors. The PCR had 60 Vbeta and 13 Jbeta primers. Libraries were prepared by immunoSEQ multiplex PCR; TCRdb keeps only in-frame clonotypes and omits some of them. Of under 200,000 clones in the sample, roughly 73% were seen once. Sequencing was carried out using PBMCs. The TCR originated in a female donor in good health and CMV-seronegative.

The DNA for the CDR3 is TGTGCCAGCAGTTTAGGTCCAGGGGTGACCTACGAGCAGTACTTC. It translates to CASSLGPGVTYEQYF. The chain couples TRBV28 to TRBJ2-7, with D perhaps TRBD1 (6 bases). Looked up from germline, CDR1 is MDHEN and CDR2 is SYDVKM. The CDR3 has 15 amino acids. Trimming removed 2 bases from V and 2 bases from J, with 13 bases in between. Filled out from reference TRBV28 and TRBJ2-7, the complete variable domain reads DVKVTQSSRYLVKRTGEKVFLECVQDMDHENMFWYRQDPGLGLRLIYFSYDVKMKEKGDIPEGYSVSREKKERFSLILESASTNQTSMYLCASSLGPGVTYEQYFGPGTRLTVT.